The table lists the clone carrying this T cell receptor (beta chain) with a count of one. The target antigen is unknown. The length of the CDR3 is 14 residues. The germline CDR1 and CDR2 sequences are MNHEY and SMNVEV (reference sequence). Trimming left V 4 bases short and J 5 bases short, with 14 bases between. The data belong to a study of OX40 agonist ivuxolimab in advanced cancers. Study at large: Dose-escalation cases comprised hepatocellular carcinoma, melanoma, renal cell or head and neck cancer. There were three patients with partial responses, one having hepatocellular carcinoma and two cutaneous melanoma.

General study points: CD4+ T cells averaged fewer expanded clones than CD8+ T cells. It was also the case that some nonresponders had low normalized T-cell clonal expansion.

Repertoires were generated with immunoSEQ multiplex PCR, while TCRdb's copy carries only in-frame clones and drops some. Of tens of thousands of clones listed, roughly nine tenths are singletons. The sequence was obtained from an adult with an advanced solid tumor such as melanoma, head and neck, liver or kidney cancer. The chain combines TRBV27 with TRBJ1-2; D might be TRBD1 (6 bases). This specimen consisted of CD4+ or CD8+ T cells sorted from blood, obtained in a trial of the OX40 agonist ivuxolimab. CDR3 DNA: TGTGCCAGCAGTTCAGGGGATGAGTGGTATGGCTACACCTTC. This encodes CASSSGDEWYGYTF.